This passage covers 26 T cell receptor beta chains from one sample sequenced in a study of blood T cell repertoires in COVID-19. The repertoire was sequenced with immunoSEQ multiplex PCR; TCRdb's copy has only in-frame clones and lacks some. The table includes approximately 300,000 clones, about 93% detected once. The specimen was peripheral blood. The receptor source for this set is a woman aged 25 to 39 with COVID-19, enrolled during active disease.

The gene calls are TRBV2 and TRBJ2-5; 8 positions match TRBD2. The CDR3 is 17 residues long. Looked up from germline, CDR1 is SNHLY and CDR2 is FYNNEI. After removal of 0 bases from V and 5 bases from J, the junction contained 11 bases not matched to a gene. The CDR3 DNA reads TGTGCCAGCAGTGAAGCGCGAAACGGGAGGGCCCGGGAGACCCAGTACTTC. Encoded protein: CASSEARNGRARETQYF.

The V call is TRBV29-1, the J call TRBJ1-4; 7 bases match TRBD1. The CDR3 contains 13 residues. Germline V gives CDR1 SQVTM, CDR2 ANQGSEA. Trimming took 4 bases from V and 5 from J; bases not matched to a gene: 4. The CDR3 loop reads CSVGGTVNEKLFF. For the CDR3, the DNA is TGCAGCGTTGGAGGGACAGTCAATGAAAAACTGTTTTTT.

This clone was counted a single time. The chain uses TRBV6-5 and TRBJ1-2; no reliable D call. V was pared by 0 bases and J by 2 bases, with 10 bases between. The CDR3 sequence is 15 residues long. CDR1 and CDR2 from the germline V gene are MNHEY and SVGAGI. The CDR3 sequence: CASSYSRSANYGYTF. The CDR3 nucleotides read TGTGCCAGCAGTTACTCGAGGTCAGCCAACTATGGCTACACCTTC.

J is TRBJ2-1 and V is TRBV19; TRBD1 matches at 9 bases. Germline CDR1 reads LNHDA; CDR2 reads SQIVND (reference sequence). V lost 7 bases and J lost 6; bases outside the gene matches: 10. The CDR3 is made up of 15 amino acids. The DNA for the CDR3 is TGTGCCAGTACCCCCACAGGGGGCGCTTCCAATGAGCAGTTCTTC. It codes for CASTPTGGASNEQFF.

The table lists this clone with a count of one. The CDR3 DNA reads TGTGCCAGCAGTGAAATTCGGGTTTCCTACGAGCAGTACTTC. Translation: CASSEIRVSYEQYF. This sequence joins TRBV2 and TRBJ2-7; D uncertain. The CDR3 has 14 residues. The V and J ends lost 2 bases and 1 base respectively, with 9 bases between them. The V gene's germline CDR1 is SNHLY and CDR2 FYNNEI.

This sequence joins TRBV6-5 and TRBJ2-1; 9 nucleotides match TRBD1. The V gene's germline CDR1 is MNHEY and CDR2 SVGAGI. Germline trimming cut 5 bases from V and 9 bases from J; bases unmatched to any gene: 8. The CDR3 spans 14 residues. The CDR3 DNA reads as TGTGCCAGCAGTCTGGGGACAGGGATCCTTGAGCAGTTCTTC. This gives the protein CASSLGTGILEQFF.

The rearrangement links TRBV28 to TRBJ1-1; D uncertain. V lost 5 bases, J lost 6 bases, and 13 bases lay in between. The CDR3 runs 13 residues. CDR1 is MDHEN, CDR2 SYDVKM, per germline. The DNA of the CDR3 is TGTGCCAGCAGTCCCCTTAGTATCTCTGAAGCTTTCTTT. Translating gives CASSPLSISEAFF.

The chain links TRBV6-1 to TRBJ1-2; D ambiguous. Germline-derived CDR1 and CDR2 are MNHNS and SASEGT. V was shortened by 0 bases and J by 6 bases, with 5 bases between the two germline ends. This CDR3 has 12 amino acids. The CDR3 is CASSEAQDGYTF. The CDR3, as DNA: TGTGCCAGCAGTGAAGCGCAGGATGGCTACACCTTC.

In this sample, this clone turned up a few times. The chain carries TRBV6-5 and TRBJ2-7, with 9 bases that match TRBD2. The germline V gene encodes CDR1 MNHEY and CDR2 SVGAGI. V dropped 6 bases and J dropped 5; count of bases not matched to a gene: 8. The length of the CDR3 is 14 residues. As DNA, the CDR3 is TGTGCCAGCAGGATAGGTAGCGGGGGTAACGAGCAGTACTTC. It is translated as CASRIGSGGNEQYF.

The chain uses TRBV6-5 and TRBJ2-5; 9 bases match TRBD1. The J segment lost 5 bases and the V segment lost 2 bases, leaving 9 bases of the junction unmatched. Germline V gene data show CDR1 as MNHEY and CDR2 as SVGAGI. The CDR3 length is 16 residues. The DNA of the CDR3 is TGTGCCAGCAGTTACCTAACAGGGGGCGAAGGGGAGACCCAGTACTTC. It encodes CASSYLTGGEGETQYF.

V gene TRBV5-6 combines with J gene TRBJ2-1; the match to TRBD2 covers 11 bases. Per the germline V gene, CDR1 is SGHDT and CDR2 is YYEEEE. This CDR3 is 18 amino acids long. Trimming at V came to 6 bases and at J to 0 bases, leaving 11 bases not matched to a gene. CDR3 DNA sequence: TGTGCCAGCACCCACGGGACTAGCGGACTGAGCTCCTACAATGAGCAGTTCTTC. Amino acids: CASTHGTSGLSSYNEQFF.

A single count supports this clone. The CDR3 loop is CSASSTEKVAKNIQYF. In nucleotides, the CDR3 is TGCAGTGCTAGTTCGACGGAGAAAGTAGCCAAAAACATTCAGTACTTC. The rearrangement joins TRBV20-1 to TRBJ2-4; D gene ambiguous. The germline CDR1 and CDR2 sequences are DFQATT and SNEGSKA (reference sequence). This CDR3 has 16 amino acids. Trimming removed 3 bases from V and 0 bases from J, with 15 bases in between.

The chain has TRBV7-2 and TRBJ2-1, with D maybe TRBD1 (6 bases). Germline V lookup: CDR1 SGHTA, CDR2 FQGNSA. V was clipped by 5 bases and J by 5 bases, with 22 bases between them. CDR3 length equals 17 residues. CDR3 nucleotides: TGTGCCAGCAGCCCCGGACGAACCTGGACAGATAACAATGAGCAGTTCTTC. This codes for CASSPGRTWTDNNEQFF. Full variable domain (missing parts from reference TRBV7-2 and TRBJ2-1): GAGVSQSPSNKVTEKGKDVELRCDPISGHTALYWYRQSLGQGLEFLIYFQGNSAPDKSGLPSDRFSAERTGGSVSTLTIQRTQQEDSAVYLCASSPGRTWTDNNEQFFGPGTRLTVL.

DNA for the CDR3: TGTGCCAGCAGCCCCGAGGACAGCCGATACTATGGCTACACCTTC. Translating it yields CASSPEDSRYYGYTF. V usage is TRBV4-2 and J usage is TRBJ1-2, with D perhaps TRBD1 (6 bases). Trimming took off 4 bases at V and 3 bases at J, with 15 bases between the two ends. The CDR3 is 15 amino acids. The V gene's germline CDR1 is LGHNA and CDR2 YNFKEQ.

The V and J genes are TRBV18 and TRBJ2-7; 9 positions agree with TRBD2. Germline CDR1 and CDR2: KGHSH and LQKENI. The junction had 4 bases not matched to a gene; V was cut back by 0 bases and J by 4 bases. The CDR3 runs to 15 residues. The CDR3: CASSPPSGSRYEQYF. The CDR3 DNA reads TGTGCCAGCTCACCACCTAGCGGGAGTAGATACGAGCAGTACTTC.

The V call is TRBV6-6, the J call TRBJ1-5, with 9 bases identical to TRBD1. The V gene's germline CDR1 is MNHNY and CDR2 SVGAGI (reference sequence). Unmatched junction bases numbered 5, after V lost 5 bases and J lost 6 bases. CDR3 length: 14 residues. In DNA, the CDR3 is TGTGCCAGCAGTCAGGACAGGGGAGGTCAGCCCCAGCATTTT. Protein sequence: CASSQDRGGQPQHF.

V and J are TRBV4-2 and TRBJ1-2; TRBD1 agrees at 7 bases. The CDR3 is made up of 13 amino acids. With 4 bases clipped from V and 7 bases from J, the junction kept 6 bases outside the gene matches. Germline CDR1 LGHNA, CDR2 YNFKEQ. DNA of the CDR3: TGTGCCAGCAGCCCAAAAGGGACAGCTGGCTACACCTTC. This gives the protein CASSPKGTAGYTF.

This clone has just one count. CDR3 loop: CASSRRDSPNEKLFF. The CDR3 DNA sequence: TGTGCCAGCAGTCGCCGGGACAGTCCAAATGAAAAACTGTTTTTT. V usage is TRBV27 and J usage is TRBJ1-4; 7 nucleotides line up with TRBD1. V gave up 5 bases and J gave up 5 bases; unmatched junction bases: 8. The CDR3 runs 15 residues. CDR1 is MNHEY, CDR2 SMNVEV, per germline (reference sequence).

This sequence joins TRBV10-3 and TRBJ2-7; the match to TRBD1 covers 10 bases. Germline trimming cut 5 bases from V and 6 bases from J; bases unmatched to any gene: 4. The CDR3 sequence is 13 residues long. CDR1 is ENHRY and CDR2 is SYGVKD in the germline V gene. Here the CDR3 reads CAISRQGATEQYF. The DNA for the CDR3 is TGTGCCATCAGTCGACAGGGGGCCACCGAGCAGTACTTC.

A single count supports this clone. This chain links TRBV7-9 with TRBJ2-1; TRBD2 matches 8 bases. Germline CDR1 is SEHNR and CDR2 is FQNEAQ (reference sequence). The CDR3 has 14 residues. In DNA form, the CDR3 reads TGTGCATCCTTCTCCCTCGGGGGGGGGAATGAGCAGTTCTTC. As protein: CASFSLGGGNEQFF.

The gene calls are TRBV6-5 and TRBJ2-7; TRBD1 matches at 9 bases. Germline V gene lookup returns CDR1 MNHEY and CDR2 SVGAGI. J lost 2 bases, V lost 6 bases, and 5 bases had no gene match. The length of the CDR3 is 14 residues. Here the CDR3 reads CASRGDRVPYEQYF. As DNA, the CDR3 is TGTGCCAGCAGGGGGGACAGGGTACCCTACGAGCAGTACTTC.

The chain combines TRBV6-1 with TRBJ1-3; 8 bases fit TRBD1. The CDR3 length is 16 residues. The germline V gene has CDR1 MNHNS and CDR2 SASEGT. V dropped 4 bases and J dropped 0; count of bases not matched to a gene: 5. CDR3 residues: CASSGGTGYSGNTIYF. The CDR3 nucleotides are TGTGCCAGCAGTGGGGGGACAGGCTACTCTGGAAACACCATATATTTT.

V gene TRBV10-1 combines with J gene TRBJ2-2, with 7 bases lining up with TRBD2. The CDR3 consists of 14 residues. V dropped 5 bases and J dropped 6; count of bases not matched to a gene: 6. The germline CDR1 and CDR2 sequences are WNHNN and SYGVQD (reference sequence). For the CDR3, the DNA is TGCGCCAGCAGTTGGACTAGAAGATCCGGGGAGCTGTTTTTT. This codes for CASSWTRRSGELFF.

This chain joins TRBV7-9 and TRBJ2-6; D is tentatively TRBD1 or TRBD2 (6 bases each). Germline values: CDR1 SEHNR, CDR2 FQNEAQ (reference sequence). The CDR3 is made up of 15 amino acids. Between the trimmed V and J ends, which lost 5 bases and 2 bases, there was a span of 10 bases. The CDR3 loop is CASSIGGPGANVLTF. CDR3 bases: TGTGCCAGCAGCATAGGGGGGCCTGGGGCCAACGTCCTGACTTTC. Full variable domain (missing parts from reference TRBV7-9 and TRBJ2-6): DTGVSQNPRHKITKRGQNVTFRCDPISEHNRLYWYRQTLGQGPEFLTYFQNEAQLEKSRLLSDRFSAERPKGSFSTLEIQRTEQGDSAMYLCASSIGGPGANVLTFGAGSRLTVL.

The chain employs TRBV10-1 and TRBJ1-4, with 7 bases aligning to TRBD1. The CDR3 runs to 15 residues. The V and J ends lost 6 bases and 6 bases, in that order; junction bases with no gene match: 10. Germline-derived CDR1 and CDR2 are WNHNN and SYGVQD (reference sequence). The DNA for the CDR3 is TGCGCCAGCAGAATTGTCGACAGGGACGATGAAAAACTGTTTTTT. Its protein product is CASRIVDRDDEKLFF.

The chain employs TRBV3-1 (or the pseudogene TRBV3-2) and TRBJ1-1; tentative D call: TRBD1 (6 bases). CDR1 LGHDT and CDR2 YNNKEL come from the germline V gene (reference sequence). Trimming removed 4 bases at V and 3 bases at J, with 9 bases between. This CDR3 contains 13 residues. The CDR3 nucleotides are TGTGCCAGCAGCCCAGGGACATACACTGAAGCTTTCTTT. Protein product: CASSPGTYTEAFF.